This T cell receptor beta chain stems from a study of cytomegalovirus exposure and HLA in healthy donors. Findings and caveats of the study: HLA alleles showed associations with about 15,000 TCR beta sequences in a later analysis, at a 0.05 false discovery rate.

It was with 60 Vbeta and 13 Jbeta primers that the PCR ran. Assay: immunoSEQ multiplex PCR; the TCRdb copy retains only in-frame clones and omits some. Among some 250,000 clones listed, around 76% were seen once. As concerns this clone: As yet, its antigen is unknown.

These donors counted as nominally healthy when sampled, but unrecorded immune exposures were likely. The TCR sequence derives from a woman between 35 and 50 years old in good health and CMV-seropositive. The specimen sequenced was PBMCs.

This CDR3 is CSVSAGGADTQYF. The CDR3 DNA follows: TGCAGCGTTTCGGCGGGGGGCGCCGATACGCAGTATTTT. The chain is built from TRBV29-1 and TRBJ2-3; 8 bases agree with TRBD2. The CDR3 totals 13 residues. Trimming took 5 bases from V and 6 from J; bases not matched to a gene: 7. Germline V gene data show CDR1 as SQVTM and CDR2 as ANQGSEA.